The rows below give T cell receptor beta chains drawn from one sample of a study of cytomegalovirus exposure and HLA in healthy donors. TCRdb's copy holds only in-frame clones and misses some; the assay was immunoSEQ multiplex PCR. The sample contains about 360,000 clones, just over 85% of which appear only once. Sequenced material: PBMCs. The receptors come from a woman aged 18-29 years in good health and CMV-seronegative. Each CDR3 is given with its conserved first and last residue. Clone size is not always given. Where it is, it says once, few, many or a class for expanded clones.

v_call	j_call	clone_size	cdr3_aa
TRBV2	TRBJ1-1	-	CASSDPRGSDTEAFF
TRBV30	TRBJ2-3	-	CAWGIGGTTDTQYF
TRBV7-6	TRBJ1-6	-	CASSSRTGLHNSPLHF
TRBV25-1	TRBJ2-4	-	CASSATSGGGAKNIQYF
TRBV6-5	TRBJ2-1	-	CASRESSGRMGEQFF
TRBV15	TRBJ1-4	-	CATSRDRNEKLFF
TRBV28	TRBJ1-1	-	CASSPYSGGNTEAFF
TRBV6-6	TRBJ1-1	-	CASSPVVRGENTEAFF
TRBV25-1	TRBJ2-3	-	CASSGARGADTQYF
TRBV5-1	TRBJ2-1	-	CASTDTFRNNEQFF
TRBV28	TRBJ2-7	once	CASSLSGTGEQYF
TRBV7-2	TRBJ2-1	-	CASSFSAEREQFF
TRBV29-1	TRBJ2-1	-	CSVEAGGNEQFF
TRBV5-4	TRBJ2-2	-	CASSFGGPGELFF
TRBV25-1	TRBJ2-1	-	CASSDDRGTYNEQFF
TRBV1	TRBJ1-1	once	CTSNERSSEAFF
TRBV6-5	TRBJ1-2	-	CASNPNRESGYTF
TRBV28	TRBJ1-1	-	CASSLSRGGGNTEAFF
TRBV6-5	TRBJ2-3	-	CASSYGGGGWADTQYF
TRBV20-1	TRBJ2-7	-	CSAEDSYEQYF
TRBV4-1	TRBJ1-2	-	CASSQDRQYNYGYTF
TRBV6-6	TRBJ1-2	-	CASSLPRQAPTF
TRBV19	TRBJ2-7	-	CASRFLFYEQYF
TRBV27	TRBJ1-4	once	CASRRQGNEKLFF
TRBV27	TRBJ1-2	-	CASSPRDIPEGYTF
TRBV28	TRBJ1-6	-	CASSHAAGVNSPLHF
TRBV19	TRBJ1-5	-	CASSPPKRPQHF
TRBV25-1	TRBJ1-4	-	CASSDLPRQGRYEKLFF
TRBV2	TRBJ1-4	-	CASSPKGWRDGLFF
TRBV30	TRBJ2-7	-	CAWTKGAEIYEQYF
TRBV7-9	TRBJ2-1	-	CASSLRTDGNEQFF
TRBV10-1	TRBJ2-5	-	CASSESTGGGETQYF
TRBV6-5	TRBJ2-7	-	CASSYGGQSYEQYF
TRBV15	TRBJ1-2	-	CATSTGRGPGYTF
TRBV30	TRBJ2-5	-	CAWSVEDLETQYF
TRBV15	TRBJ2-3	once	CATGPSTDTQYF
TRBV10-3	TRBJ1-2	-	CAINQRGMDGYTF
TRBV5-5	TRBJ2-7	-	CASSLEAGTTYEQYF
TRBV27	TRBJ1-1	-	CASSLSGGLNTEAFF
TRBV6-5	TRBJ2-7	-	CASTSGTGTYEQYF
TRBV7-9	TRBJ1-1	-	CASSSNTRGLLNTEAFF
TRBV5-1	TRBJ2-7	-	CASSPGHRSYEQYF
TRBV7-6	TRBJ1-4	-	CASSSGHPNEKLFF
TRBV30	TRBJ2-7	-	CAWTEGILAYEQYF
TRBV7-9	TRBJ1-4	few	CASSLAFSATEKLFF
TRBV6-5	TRBJ2-5	-	CASSLGAGGRETQYF
TRBV4-2	TRBJ2-3	-	CASSQDAPDRGRGDTQYF
TRBV10-2	TRBJ2-7	-	CASSYRGEQYF
TRBV28	TRBJ2-2	few	CASSLNRGTGELFF
TRBV2	TRBJ2-7	once	CASSEIGGSEQYF